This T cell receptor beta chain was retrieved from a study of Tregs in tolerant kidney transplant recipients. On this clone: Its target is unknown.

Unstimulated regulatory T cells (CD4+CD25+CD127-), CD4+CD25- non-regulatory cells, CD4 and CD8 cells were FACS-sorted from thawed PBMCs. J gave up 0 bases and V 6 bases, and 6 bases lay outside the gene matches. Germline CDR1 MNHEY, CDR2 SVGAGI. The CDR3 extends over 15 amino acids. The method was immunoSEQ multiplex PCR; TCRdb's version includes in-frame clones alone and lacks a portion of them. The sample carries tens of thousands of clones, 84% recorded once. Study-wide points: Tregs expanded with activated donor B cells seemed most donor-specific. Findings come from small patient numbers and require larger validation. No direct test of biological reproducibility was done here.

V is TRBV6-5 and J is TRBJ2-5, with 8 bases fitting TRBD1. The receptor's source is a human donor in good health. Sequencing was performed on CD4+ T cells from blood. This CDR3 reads CASSRRGQDQETQYF. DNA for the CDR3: TGTGCCAGCAGCCGCCGGGGACAGGACCAAGAGACCCAGTACTTC.